The 32 T cell receptor beta chains listed next were all sequenced from one sample in a study of blood T cell repertoires in COVID-19. TCRdb's copy holds only in-frame clones and misses some; the assay was immunoSEQ multiplex PCR. The sample lists roughly 340,000 clones, about 90% occurring once. Source material: PBMCs or T cells enriched from blood (not recorded which). The origin of the receptors is a man in his forties in a cohort exposed to, infected with or recovered from COVID-19 (not recorded which).

The V call is TRBV5-1, the J call TRBJ2-3; 10 bases line up with TRBD2. V lost 4 bases and J lost 2; bases outside the gene matches: 7. The CDR3 spans 16 residues. CDR1 is SGHRS and CDR2 is YFSETQ in the germline V gene. CDR3 DNA sequence: TGCGCCAGCAGCCCCGGACTAGCGGCTACCACAGATACGCAGTATTTT. Residues: CASSPGLAATTDTQYF.

The rearrangement links TRBV30 to TRBJ1-2; TRBD1 is a possible D gene (6 bases). V was cut by 0 bases and J by 4 bases, with 15 bases left in between. The CDR3 consists of 15 residues. Germline CDR1 and CDR2: GTSNPN and SVGIG (reference sequence). CDR3 sequence reads: CAWSVGAGVGYGYTF. DNA for the CDR3: TGTGCCTGGAGTGTAGGCGCAGGGGTGGGCTATGGCTACACCTTC.

This clone was seen only a few times. J is TRBJ1-5 and V is TRBV6-2 or TRBV6-3; TRBD1 agrees at 8 bases. The CDR3 sequence is 19 residues long. Germline CDR1 MNHEY, CDR2 SVGEGT. V lost 1 base, J lost 0 bases, and 11 bases stayed unmatched. Written as DNA, the CDR3 is TGTGCCAGCAGTTACTGGGACAGGAGACAAGCTTATAGCAATCAGCCCCAGCATTTT. Amino acid sequence: CASSYWDRRQAYSNQPQHF.

The J gene is TRBJ2-3, the V gene TRBV14, with D tentatively TRBD2 (5 bases). V was pared by 0 bases and J by 6 bases, with 13 bases between. This CDR3 spans 15 amino acids. Germline CDR1 and CDR2: SGHDN and FVKESK. The CDR3 DNA sequence: TGTGCCAGCAGCCAAGAGCGGGCCCTCAAGGATACGCAGTATTTT. It codes for CASSQERALKDTQYF.

This clone came up a few times. This chain links TRBV5-4 with TRBJ2-7, with D unresolved. Trimming removed 4 bases at V and 3 bases at J, with 17 bases between. CDR1 and CDR2 from the germline V gene are SGHNT and YYREEE (reference sequence). This CDR3 region has 15 residues. The CDR3 nucleotides read TGTGCCAGCAGCCGAGGTTCGATCAAGAACTACGAGCAGTACTTC. As protein: CASSRGSIKNYEQYF.

The V gene is TRBV7-3, the J gene TRBJ2-6; 7 bases match TRBD1. Germline-derived CDR1 and CDR2 are SGHTA and FQGTGA. The trim removed 4 bases at V and 0 bases at J, leaving 6 bases unmatched. This CDR3 comprises 17 residues. DNA of the CDR3: TGTGCCAGCAGCTCATCCGGGACAGTCTCTGGGGCCAACGTCCTGACTTTC. As protein: CASSSSGTVSGANVLTF.

This clone has a handful of counts. The gene calls are TRBV7-2 and TRBJ2-2; 8 positions match TRBD1. The junction had 9 bases not matched to a gene; V was cut back by 5 bases and J by 4 bases. The CDR3 extends over 16 amino acids. Germline V gene lookup returns CDR1 SGHTA and CDR2 FQGNSA. The CDR3 spells CASSLRQGAGTGELFF. The DNA for the CDR3 is TGTGCCAGCAGCCTCCGGCAGGGGGCCGGCACCGGGGAGCTGTTTTTT. Using reference TRBV7-2 and TRBJ2-2 for the parts outside the CDR3, the full variable domain is GAGVSQSPSNKVTEKGKDVELRCDPISGHTALYWYRQSLGQGLEFLIYFQGNSAPDKSGLPSDRFSAERTGGSVSTLTIQRTQQEDSAVYLCASSLRQGAGTGELFFGEGSRLTVL.

The rearrangement links TRBV11-2 to TRBJ2-1, with TRBD2 matching 7 bases. This CDR3 spans 15 amino acids. Germline trimming cut 5 bases from V and 3 bases from J; bases unmatched to any gene: 7. Germline loops: CDR1 SGHAT, CDR2 FQNNGV. The CDR3 region has the DNA TGTGCCAGCAGCCCCGAAGCGGGATTCTACAATGAGCAGTTCTTC. It encodes CASSPEAGFYNEQFF.

The V and J genes are TRBV2 and TRBJ2-2; TRBD1 matches 8 bases. This CDR3 region has 15 residues. Losses at the gene ends were 6 bases for V and 5 bases for J; bases not matched to a gene: 8. Looked up from germline, CDR1 is SNHLY and CDR2 is FYNNEI. The CDR3 loop reads CASRGARGQTGELFF. CDR3 coding DNA: TGTGCCAGCAGGGGGGCCAGGGGGCAAACCGGGGAGCTGTTTTTT.

The rearrangement uses TRBV27 and TRBJ2-5; D might be TRBD1 (6 bases). Germline V gene data show CDR1 as MNHEY and CDR2 as SMNVEV (reference sequence). Trimming removed 8 bases at V and 4 bases at J, with 20 bases between. The CDR3 runs 15 residues. In nucleotides, the CDR3 is TGTGCCAGCCTTCATCACAGGGATGATGTAGAGACCCAGTACTTC. This gives the protein CASLHHRDDVETQYF.

The V and J genes are TRBV4-2 and TRBJ2-7; 7 bases align to TRBD2. The ends lost 1 base at V and 1 base at J; junction bases unmatched: 1. This CDR3 region has 14 residues. Germline CDR1 and CDR2: LGHNA and YNFKEQ. The DNA for the CDR3 is TGTGCCAGCAGCCAAGGGGACTATTCCTACGAGCAGTACTTC. Translating gives CASSQGDYSYEQYF.

The rearrangement uses TRBV21-1 and TRBJ2-2; the D call of TRBD1 is as the table states it, not checked on the DNA. TRBV21-1 is a documented pseudogene. CDR3 length equals 15 residues. Written as DNA, the CDR3 is TGTGCCAGCAGCAAAAGGGGTTTGTGCGCCGGGGAGCTGTTTTTT. It specifies CASSKRGLCAGELFF.

V and J are TRBV11-2 and TRBJ1-6; 7 nucleotides line up with TRBD1. Germline CDR1 and CDR2: SGHAT and FQNNGV. The V and J ends lost 3 bases and 10 bases, in that order; junction bases with no gene match: 6. This CDR3 region has 14 residues. The CDR3 nucleotides are TGTGCCAGCAGCTTCACAGGGGTGGGGTCACCCCTCCACTTT. It codes for CASSFTGVGSPLHF.

J is TRBJ1-1 and V is TRBV5-1; 10 nucleotides line up with TRBD1. Germline V lookup: CDR1 SGHRS, CDR2 YFSETQ. J gave up 1 base and V 4 bases, and 1 base lay outside the gene matches. The CDR3 has 14 residues. This CDR3 is CASSRQGANTEAFF. For the CDR3, the DNA is TGCGCCAGCAGCCGACAGGGGGCGAACACTGAAGCTTTCTTT.

This chain joins TRBV21-1 and TRBJ2-7; TRBD1 reflects the table's D call only, with no check against the DNA. TRBV21-1 is described as a pseudogene. The CDR3 contains 13 residues. The CDR3 sequence: CASSNRDTNEQYF. Written as DNA, the CDR3 is TGTGCCAGCAGCAATCGGGACACGAACGAGCAGTACTTC.

The chain joins TRBV9 to TRBJ1-2, with a tentative D call TRBD1 (6 bases). The CDR3 is 15 amino acids. V dropped 0 bases and J dropped 5 bases, with 14 bases sitting between them. Germline values: CDR1 SGDLS, CDR2 YYNGEE. CDR3: CASSVAAGAKYGYTF. The CDR3 nucleotides read TGTGCCAGCAGCGTAGCTGCAGGGGCCAAGTATGGCTACACCTTC.

The V call is TRBV19, the J call TRBJ2-3; D is unclear. The germline V gene has CDR1 LNHDA and CDR2 SQIVND (reference sequence). CDR3 length: 15 residues. V lost 5 bases to trimming and J lost 0 bases, with 12 bases between them. The CDR3 region is CASSPPAPSTDTQYF. CDR3 coding DNA: TGTGCCAGTAGTCCGCCAGCGCCTAGCACAGATACGCAGTATTTT.

The sample holds one count of this clone. This rearrangement joins TRBV7-2 to TRBJ2-7; maybe TRBD1 (5 bases). The CDR3 extends over 14 amino acids. The germline V gene encodes CDR1 SGHTA and CDR2 FQGNSA. Trimming shortened V by 2 bases and J by 4 bases, and 12 bases separated the two germline ends. This CDR3 is CASSLLSQGYEQYF. The CDR3 DNA sequence: TGTGCCAGCAGCTTATTGTCGCAGGGTTACGAGCAGTACTTC.

The chain couples TRBV27 to TRBJ2-1; 9 nucleotides agree with TRBD1. J gave up 6 bases and V 2 bases, and 8 bases lay outside the gene matches. Germline V gene sequence: CDR1 MNHEY, CDR2 SMNVEV (reference sequence). The CDR3 contains 16 residues. CDR3 nucleotides: TGTGCCAGCAGTTTAAGGAACAGGGGGCTGGGCAATGAGCAGTTCTTC. Its protein product is CASSLRNRGLGNEQFF.

In its sample, this clone was seen once. The chain is built from TRBV29-1 and TRBJ2-7; D call uncertain. Germline V lookup: CDR1 SQVTM, CDR2 ANQGSEA. The CDR3 totals 13 residues. Between the trimmed V and J ends, which lost 0 bases and 2 bases, there was a span of 8 bases. The DNA of the CDR3 is TGCAGCGTTGAAGAAGATAGCACCTACGAGCAGTACTTC. It is translated as CSVEEDSTYEQYF.

The chain uses TRBV19 and TRBJ2-1, with 11 bases that match TRBD2. Looked up from germline, CDR1 is LNHDA and CDR2 is SQIVND (reference sequence). The ends lost 4 bases at V and 1 base at J; junction bases unmatched: 3. The CDR3 contains 16 residues. Written as DNA, the CDR3 is TGTGCCAGTAGTAGTAGACTAGCGGGGTCCTACAATGAGCAGTTCTTC. It yields the protein CASSSRLAGSYNEQFF.

This sequence joins TRBV5-1 and TRBJ2-7; TRBD2 agrees at 7 bases. Per the germline V gene, CDR1 is SGHRS and CDR2 is YFSETQ. The CDR3 length is 16 residues. J gave up 0 bases and V 0 bases, and 6 bases lay outside the gene matches. The CDR3 sequence is CASSLEPSGISYEQYF. CDR3 DNA sequence: TGCGCCAGCAGCTTGGAGCCTAGCGGCATCTCCTACGAGCAGTACTTC.

This clone was seen a single time. For the CDR3, the DNA is TGCGCCAGCAGTGAAGGGGGTCCCGACGTCTACGAGCAGTACTTC. It is translated as CASSEGGPDVYEQYF. This sequence joins TRBV10-1 and TRBJ2-7; the D gene is possibly TRBD1 (6 bases). The CDR3 is made up of 15 amino acids. The germline gives CDR1 WNHNN, CDR2 SYGVQD (reference sequence). The ends were cut back, 3 bases at V and 3 bases at J, with 15 bases in the middle.

V is TRBV27 and J is TRBJ2-3, with a possible D match to TRBD1 (6 bases). Looked up from germline, CDR1 is MNHEY and CDR2 is SMNVEV (reference sequence). V lost 2 bases, J lost 5 bases, and 14 bases lay in between. CDR3 length: 15 residues. DNA for the CDR3: TGTGCCAGCAGTTTACTTCCCAGGGGTAGAGATACGCAGTATTTT. Translated: CASSLLPRGRDTQYF.

The V call is TRBV6-5, the J call TRBJ2-3; 9 bases align to TRBD1. V dropped 5 bases and J dropped 1; count of bases not matched to a gene: 4. This CDR3 contains 15 residues. The germline V gene has CDR1 MNHEY and CDR2 SVGAGI. The CDR3 is CASSQQGAGTDTQYF. CDR3 DNA sequence: TGTGCCAGCAGTCAACAGGGGGCCGGCACAGATACGCAGTATTTT.

This clone was picked up one time. This rearrangement joins TRBV10-3 to TRBJ1-1; no definite D call. Germline V gives CDR1 ENHRY, CDR2 SYGVKD. Trimming took off 7 bases at V and 4 bases at J, with 10 bases between the two ends. The CDR3 totals 12 residues. CDR3 nucleotides: TGTGCCATCAACGACATGGGCACTGAAGCTTTCTTT. Protein sequence: CAINDMGTEAFF.

V usage is TRBV11-2 and J usage is TRBJ2-7; D unresolved. V gave up 5 bases and J gave up 3 bases, with 11 bases separating them. The CDR3 extends over 13 amino acids. CDR1 SGHAT and CDR2 FQNNGV come from the germline V gene. The CDR3 here is CASSPRGFYEQYF. The CDR3 coding sequence is TGTGCCAGCAGCCCCCGAGGTTTCTACGAGCAGTACTTC.

V usage is TRBV13 and J usage is TRBJ2-5, with 9 bases lining up with TRBD2. Trimming cost V 5 bases and J 3 bases; bases outside gene matches: 4. The CDR3 is made up of 14 amino acids. CDR1 is PRHDT, CDR2 FYEKMQ, per germline (reference sequence). CDR3: CASSLGTSKETQYF. In DNA, the CDR3 is TGTGCCAGCAGCCTGGGGACTAGCAAAGAGACCCAGTACTTC.

This clone has a single count. The V and J genes are TRBV2 and TRBJ2-7; tentative D call: TRBD2 (5 bases). Trimming stripped 6 bases from V and 3 bases from J, with 12 bases between. CDR3 size: 13 residues. Germline V gene sequence: CDR1 SNHLY, CDR2 FYNNEI. The chain's CDR3 is CASRRQLGYEQYF. CDR3 sequence (DNA): TGTGCCAGCAGGAGACAACTAGGCTACGAGCAGTACTTC.

The chain combines TRBV28 with TRBJ1-5, with D possibly matching TRBD1 (6 bases). CDR3 length equals 14 residues. V was cut by 4 bases and J by 6 bases, with 13 bases left in between. CDR1 is MDHEN and CDR2 is SYDVKM in the germline V gene. The CDR3 sequence: CASSSGTQVQPQHF. In nucleotides, the CDR3 is TGTGCCAGCAGTTCTGGGACACAGGTTCAGCCCCAGCATTTT.

The chain is built from TRBV3-1 (or the pseudogene TRBV3-2) and TRBJ2-1, with 7 bases fitting TRBD2. CDR3 length: 15 residues. The germline CDR1 and CDR2 sequences are LGHDT and YNNKEL (reference sequence). Germline trimming cut 4 bases from V and 8 bases from J; bases unmatched to any gene: 11. The CDR3 spells CASSRQSGTGHEQFF. For the CDR3, the DNA is TGTGCCAGCAGCCGGCAGAGCGGGACCGGCCATGAGCAGTTCTTC.

This clone was observed a single time. As DNA, the CDR3 is TGTGCCAGCAGCGCCGACTCGAACACTGAAGCTTTCTTT. Residues: CASSADSNTEAFF. The chain employs TRBV7-6 and TRBJ1-1; D gene uncertain. CDR1 is SGHVS and CDR2 is FNYEAQ in the germline V gene. The ends were cut back, 5 bases at V and 1 base at J, with 8 bases in the middle. This CDR3 is 13 amino acids long.